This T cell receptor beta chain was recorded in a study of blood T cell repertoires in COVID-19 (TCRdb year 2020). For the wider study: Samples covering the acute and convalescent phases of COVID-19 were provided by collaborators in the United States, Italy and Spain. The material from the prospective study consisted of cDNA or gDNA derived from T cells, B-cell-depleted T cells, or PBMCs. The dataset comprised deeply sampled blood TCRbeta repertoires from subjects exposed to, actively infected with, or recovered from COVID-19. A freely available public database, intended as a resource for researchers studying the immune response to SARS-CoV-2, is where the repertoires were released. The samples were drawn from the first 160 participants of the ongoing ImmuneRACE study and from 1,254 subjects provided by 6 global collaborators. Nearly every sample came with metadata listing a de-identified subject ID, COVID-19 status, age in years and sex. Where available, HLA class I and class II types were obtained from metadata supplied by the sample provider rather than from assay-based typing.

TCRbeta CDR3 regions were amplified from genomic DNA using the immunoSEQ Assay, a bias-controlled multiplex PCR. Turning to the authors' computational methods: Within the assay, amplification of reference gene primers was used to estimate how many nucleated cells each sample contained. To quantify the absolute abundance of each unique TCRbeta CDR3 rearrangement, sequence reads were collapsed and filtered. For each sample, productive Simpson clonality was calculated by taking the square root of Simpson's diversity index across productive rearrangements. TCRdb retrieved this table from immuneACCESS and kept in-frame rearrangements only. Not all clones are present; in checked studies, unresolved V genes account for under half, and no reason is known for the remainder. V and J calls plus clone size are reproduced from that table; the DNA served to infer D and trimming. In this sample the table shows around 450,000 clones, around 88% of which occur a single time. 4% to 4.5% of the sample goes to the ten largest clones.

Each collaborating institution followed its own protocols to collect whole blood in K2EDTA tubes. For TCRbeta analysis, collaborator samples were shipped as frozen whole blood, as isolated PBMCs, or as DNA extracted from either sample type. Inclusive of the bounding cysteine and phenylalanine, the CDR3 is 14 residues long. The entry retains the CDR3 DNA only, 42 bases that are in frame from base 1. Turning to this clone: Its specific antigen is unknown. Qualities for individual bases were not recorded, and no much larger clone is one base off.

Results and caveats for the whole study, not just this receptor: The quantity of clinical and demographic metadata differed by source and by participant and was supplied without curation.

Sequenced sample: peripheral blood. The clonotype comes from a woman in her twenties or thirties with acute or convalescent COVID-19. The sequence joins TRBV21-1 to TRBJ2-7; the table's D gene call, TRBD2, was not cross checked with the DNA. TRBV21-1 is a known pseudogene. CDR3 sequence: CASSLRDCSYEQYF. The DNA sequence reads TGTGCCAGCAGCCTCCGGGACTGTTCCTACGAGCAGTACTTC.